One and the same sample provided the 32 T cell receptor beta chains below, sequenced in a study of blood T cell repertoires in COVID-19. Sequencing was performed with immunoSEQ multiplex PCR; in TCRdb, only in-frame clones are kept and a portion is missing. The data show fewer than 150,000 clones, approximately 88% seen once. The sample consisted of peripheral blood. The receptor source for this set is a woman between 35 and 50 years old with acute or convalescent COVID-19.

This clone was recorded a few times. V usage is TRBV6-1 and J usage is TRBJ2-3; 7 positions agree with TRBD1. The CDR3 is 13 amino acids. The germline gives CDR1 MNHNS, CDR2 SASEGT. V shed 2 bases and J 4 bases; nucleotides not matched to a gene: 0. This CDR3 reads CASSEQGADTQYF. CDR3 in DNA: TGTGCCAGCAGTGAACAGGGGGCAGATACGCAGTATTTT.

About this clone itself: Other DNA variants within this sample encode the same CDR3. The chain recombines TRBV4-2 with TRBJ2-1; perhaps TRBD1 as D (6 bases). Germline V gene lookup returns CDR1 LGHNA and CDR2 YNFKEQ. V gave up 0 bases and J gave up 3 bases, with 9 bases separating them. The CDR3 has 15 amino acids. CDR3 residues: CASSQDRGVYNEQFF. In nucleotides, the CDR3 is TGTGCCAGCAGCCAAGACAGGGGAGTCTACAATGAGCAGTTCTTC.

The V and J genes are TRBV25-1 and TRBJ2-7; 9 bases match TRBD1. Germline lookup yields CDR1 MGHDK and CDR2 SYGVNS. This CDR3 has 15 amino acids. V trimming: 0 bases; J trimming: 4 bases; junction bases outside the gene matches: 4. CDR3 residues: CASSEYGTGLYEQYF. The DNA of the CDR3 is TGTGCCAGCAGTGAATACGGGACAGGGCTTTACGAGCAGTACTTC.

This clone was seen more than once but under ten times. The chain employs TRBV9 and TRBJ1-4, with 10 bases aligning to TRBD1. CDR3 length: 16 residues. Germline CDR1 SGDLS, CDR2 YYNGEE. V trimming: 4 bases; J trimming: 8 bases; junction bases outside the gene matches: 11. CDR3 in amino acids: CASSPGLATGGEKLFF. CDR3 nucleotides: TGTGCCAGCAGCCCCGGACTGGCGACAGGGGGCGAAAAACTGTTTTTT.

V and J are TRBV11-2 and TRBJ1-5; D unclear. Germline CDR1 reads SGHAT; CDR2 reads FQNNGV. The CDR3 is made up of 15 amino acids. The germline V and J ends were trimmed by 1 base and 2 bases, with 9 bases remaining between them. The CDR3 DNA follows: TGTGCCAGCAGCTTAGCCGCGGGTGGCAATCAGCCCCAGCATTTT. The encoded protein is CASSLAAGGNQPQHF.

The V call is TRBV13, the J call TRBJ1-6; TRBD1 aligns across 8 bases. The CDR3 runs 14 residues. Losses at the gene ends were 5 bases for V and 7 bases for J; bases not matched to a gene: 4. Per germline, CDR1 PRHDT and CDR2 FYEKMQ (reference sequence). Written as DNA, the CDR3 is TGTGCCAGCAGCCCGCAGGGGGCGAATTCACCCCTCCACTTT. Translating it yields CASSPQGANSPLHF.

The chain recombines TRBV7-2 with TRBJ2-2, with 10 bases identical to TRBD2. The CDR3 covers 15 residues. Trimming removed 4 bases from V and 4 bases from J; junction bases left unmatched: 3. CDR1 and CDR2 from the germline V gene are SGHTA and FQGNSA. The DNA of the CDR3 is TGTGCCAGCAGCTCCAGCGGGGGGGGCACCGGGGAGCTGTTTTTT. This encodes CASSSSGGGTGELFF. The full variable domain, its missing parts supplied by reference TRBV7-2 and TRBJ2-2, is GAGVSQSPSNKVTEKGKDVELRCDPISGHTALYWYRQSLGQGLEFLIYFQGNSAPDKSGLPSDRFSAERTGGSVSTLTIQRTQQEDSAVYLCASSSSGGGTGELFFGEGSRLTVL.

The J gene is TRBJ1-1, the V gene TRBV5-4; D is perhaps TRBD1 (5 bases). CDR1 and CDR2 from the germline V gene are SGHNT and YYREEE (reference sequence). The CDR3 length is 13 residues. Trimming cost V 0 bases and J 6 bases, with 9 bases left between them. CDR3 loop: CASSLVSGPEAFF. CDR3 nucleotides: TGTGCCAGCAGCTTGGTGTCAGGGCCTGAAGCTTTCTTT.

V usage is TRBV19 and J usage is TRBJ1-1; D may be TRBD1 (6 bases). V lost 7 bases and J lost 5, with 14 bases in between. In germline, CDR1 is LNHDA, CDR2 SQIVND (reference sequence). CDR3 length: 13 amino acids. CDR3 DNA: TGTGCCAGTAATGGGCAGGGGCAAACTGAAGCTTTCTTT. Encoded protein: CASNGQGQTEAFF.

The CDR3, as DNA: TGTGCCAGCAGCTTAGGAGGCCGCCGAACCATATATTTT. This translates into CASSLGGRRTIYF. This rearrangement joins TRBV7-2 to TRBJ1-3; D uncertain. Between the trimmed V and J ends, which lost 1 base and 10 bases, there was a span of 11 bases. The CDR3 totals 13 residues. Germline CDR1 SGHTA, CDR2 FQGNSA. Filled out from reference TRBV7-2 and TRBJ1-3, the complete variable domain reads GAGVSQSPSNKVTEKGKDVELRCDPISGHTALYWYRQSLGQGLEFLIYFQGNSAPDKSGLPSDRFSAERTGGSVSTLTIQRTQQEDSAVYLCASSLGGRRTIYFGEGSWLTVV.

CDR3 protein: CASSISPGASGANVLTF. CDR3 in DNA: TGTGCCAGTAGTATTTCCCCTGGAGCCTCTGGGGCCAACGTCCTGACTTTC. The chain links TRBV19 to TRBJ2-6; D unresolved. The CDR3 contains 17 residues. The germline V and J ends were trimmed by 3 bases and 0 bases, with 12 bases remaining between them. CDR1 LNHDA and CDR2 SQIVND come from the germline V gene (reference sequence).

This clone has just a few counts. The chain combines TRBV5-1 with TRBJ2-3, with 7 positions matching TRBD2. CDR3 size: 14 residues. The J segment lost 0 bases and the V segment lost 4 bases, leaving 2 bases of the junction unmatched. Germline CDR1 SGHRS, CDR2 YFSETQ. The CDR3 DNA is TGCGCCAGCAGCGGGGGGGATAGCACAGATACGCAGTATTTT. Amino acids: CASSGGDSTDTQYF.

The chain has TRBV9 and TRBJ2-2; 7 positions match TRBD1. V dropped 0 bases and J dropped 5; count of bases not matched to a gene: 7. The CDR3 is made up of 16 amino acids. Germline V gene sequence: CDR1 SGDLS, CDR2 YYNGEE. The CDR3 region is CASSVEVARGTGELFF. The CDR3 nucleotides are TGTGCCAGCAGCGTAGAAGTAGCCAGGGGGACCGGGGAGCTGTTTTTT.

The chain uses TRBV19 and TRBJ1-2; 8 nucleotides line up with TRBD1. Germline trimming cut 3 bases from V and 4 bases from J; bases unmatched to any gene: 7. CDR3 length: 15 amino acids. Germline V gene lookup returns CDR1 LNHDA and CDR2 SQIVND (reference sequence). The CDR3 DNA is TGTGCCAGTAGTATCAGTGACAGGGGAGGCTATGGCTACACCTTC. This gives the protein CASSISDRGGYGYTF.

V is TRBV7-9 and J is TRBJ1-1; a weak D match, TRBD1 (5 bases). CDR1 and CDR2 from the germline V gene are SEHNR and FQNEAQ (reference sequence). The ends were cut back, 7 bases at V and 4 bases at J, with 16 bases in the middle. The CDR3 spans 14 residues. The CDR3 DNA reads as TGTGCCAGCAAGACGAACCAAGGGGTCACTGAAGCTTTCTTT. It translates to CASKTNQGVTEAFF.

The chain carries TRBV5-1 and TRBJ1-5; D call uncertain. Trimming left V 5 bases short and J 5 bases short, with 11 bases between. This CDR3 region has 13 residues. Germline assignment: CDR1 SGHRS and CDR2 YFSETQ. DNA for the CDR3: TGCGCCAGCAGTCATCTCCCAGATCAGCCCCAGCATTTT. Translated, it gives CASSHLPDQPQHF.

V gene TRBV6-1 combines with J gene TRBJ1-5; TRBD1 matches 12 bases. The ends lost 5 bases at V and 3 bases at J; junction bases unmatched: 5. Per the germline V gene, CDR1 is MNHNS and CDR2 is SASEGT. The CDR3 totals 16 residues. The CDR3 protein is CASSQGTGGFNQPQHF. CDR3 DNA: TGTGCCAGCAGTCAAGGGACAGGGGGCTTCAATCAGCCCCAGCATTTT.

This chain uses TRBV6-5 with TRBJ2-3, with D perhaps matching TRBD2 (7 bases). Germline V lookup: CDR1 MNHEY, CDR2 SVGAGI. CDR3 length: 15 amino acids. Trimming cost V 5 bases and J 5 bases, with 17 bases left between them. The DNA for the CDR3 is TGTGCCAGCAGTATGGGGGGGCCTGTCGGAGATACGCAGTATTTT. Amino acids: CASSMGGPVGDTQYF.

This rearrangement joins TRBV19 to TRBJ2-7, with 7 positions matching TRBD2. The ends lost 3 bases at V and 5 bases at J; junction bases unmatched: 7. Germline lookup yields CDR1 LNHDA and CDR2 SQIVND (reference sequence). The CDR3 runs 14 residues. The CDR3 DNA reads TGTGCCAGTAGTATTGTGGGAGGGGTCGACGAGCAGTACTTC. This gives the protein CASSIVGGVDEQYF.

The genes are TRBV5-4 and TRBJ2-5, with D possibly matching TRBD2 (6 bases). The germline V and J ends were trimmed by 5 bases and 5 bases, with 13 bases remaining between them. The CDR3 consists of 13 residues. Germline CDR1 SGHNT, CDR2 YYREEE (reference sequence). The CDR3 DNA reads TGTGCCAGCAGTACGCGGGGTCCCGAGACCCAGTACTTC. Amino acid sequence: CASSTRGPETQYF.

This clone was observed a handful of times. The chain combines TRBV10-3 with TRBJ2-7; 9 bases align to TRBD1. Germline V lookup: CDR1 ENHRY, CDR2 SYGVKD. The CDR3 runs 14 residues. Trimming cost V 9 bases and J 4 bases; bases outside gene matches: 10. The CDR3, as DNA: TGTGCCATTTGGGCCGGACAGGGGACGTACGAGCAGTACTTC. Its translation is CAIWAGQGTYEQYF.

The CDR3 reads CASRVGTGVPNTEAFF. The CDR3 DNA follows: TGCGCCAGCAGGGTCGGGACAGGGGTCCCGAACACTGAAGCTTTCTTT. This rearrangement joins TRBV5-1 to TRBJ1-1; 10 nucleotides line up with TRBD1. The junction had 8 bases not matched to a gene; V was cut back by 5 bases and J by 1 base. The CDR3 contains 16 residues. The germline gives CDR1 SGHRS, CDR2 YFSETQ.

V is TRBV5-6 and J is TRBJ1-5; maybe TRBD1 (6 bases). The CDR3 consists of 15 residues. The V end was cut by 0 bases, the J end by 3 bases, with 10 bases between. The germline gives CDR1 SGHDT, CDR2 YYEEEE. This CDR3 is CASSLGGHFNQPQHF. CDR3 sequence (DNA): TGTGCCAGCAGCTTGGGGGGGCACTTCAATCAGCCCCAGCATTTT.

To note about this clone: Distinct nucleotide sequences in the sample also encode this CDR3. The chain recombines TRBV6-2 or TRBV6-3 with TRBJ1-5; 8 nucleotides line up with TRBD1. CDR3 size: 14 residues. Trimming took 6 bases from V and 2 from J; bases not matched to a gene: 3. Per the germline V gene, CDR1 is MNHEY and CDR2 is SVGEGT. CDR3 DNA: TGTGCCAGCAGCCAACAGGGGGGCAATCAGCCCCAGCATTTT. This translates into CASSQQGGNQPQHF.

The chain carries TRBV29-1 and TRBJ1-2, with 11 bases lining up with TRBD1. CDR1 is SQVTM and CDR2 is ANQGSEA in the germline V gene. J gave up 5 bases and V 4 bases, and 9 bases lay outside the gene matches. The CDR3 length is 15 residues. The CDR3 region is CSVGITGQGVYGYTF. The CDR3 coding sequence is TGCAGCGTTGGAATCACGGGACAGGGGGTTTATGGCTACACCTTC.

The gene calls are TRBV7-2 and TRBJ1-4; D possibly corresponds to TRBD1 (5 bases). Trimming cost V 1 base and J 5 bases, with 11 bases left between them. CDR3 length equals 15 residues. Germline CDR1 reads SGHTA; CDR2 reads FQGNSA. The CDR3 reads CASSLERGSNEKLFF. The CDR3 region has the DNA TGTGCCAGCAGCTTAGAGCGGGGGTCGAATGAAAAACTGTTTTTT. Full variable domain (remainder filled in from reference TRBV7-2 and TRBJ1-4): GAGVSQSPSNKVTEKGKDVELRCDPISGHTALYWYRQSLGQGLEFLIYFQGNSAPDKSGLPSDRFSAERTGGSVSTLTIQRTQQEDSAVYLCASSLERGSNEKLFFGSGTQLSVL.

In its sample, this clone was seen a few times. The V call is TRBV14, the J call TRBJ1-1; D possibly corresponds to TRBD1 (5 bases). From germline, CDR1 is SGHDN and CDR2 FVKESK. The CDR3 extends over 13 amino acids. The V and J ends lost 4 bases and 1 base respectively, with 7 bases between them. CDR3 region: CASSLGGNTEAFF. The CDR3 DNA reads TGTGCCAGCAGCCTCGGGGGGAACACTGAAGCTTTCTTT.

This sequence joins TRBV20-1 and TRBJ1-6, with TRBD1 as a possible D gene (6 bases). Germline lookup yields CDR1 DFQATT and CDR2 SNEGSKA (reference sequence). The CDR3 loop spans 15 amino acids. V was clipped by 3 bases and J by 5 bases, with 14 bases between them. CDR3 bases: TGCAGTGCTAGTCTCCCACAGGGTGATAATTCACCCCTCCACTTT. Translation: CSASLPQGDNSPLHF.

This rearrangement joins TRBV5-4 to TRBJ2-7; D possibly corresponds to TRBD2 (5 bases). This CDR3 is 12 amino acids long. The germline CDR1 and CDR2 sequences are SGHNT and YYREEE (reference sequence). Deletions cut 1 base from V and 6 bases from J, with 8 bases between. The CDR3 loop is CASSLSAGEQYF. CDR3 DNA sequence: TGTGCCAGCAGCTTGTCGGCGGGCGAGCAGTACTTC.

This chain uses TRBV29-1 with TRBJ2-7; the D gene is possibly TRBD2 (5 bases). CDR1 and CDR2 from the germline V gene are SQVTM and ANQGSEA. The CDR3 runs 13 residues. The V end lost 3 bases, the J end lost 0 bases, and 9 bases lay between the germline ends. CDR3: CSVDEGSSYEQYF. CDR3 coding DNA: TGCAGCGTTGATGAGGGAAGCTCCTACGAGCAGTACTTC.

The chain links TRBV20-1 to TRBJ2-5; perhaps TRBD2 as D (6 bases). The CDR3 extends over 11 amino acids. Trimming shortened V by 7 bases and J by 4 bases, and 10 bases separated the two germline ends. From germline, CDR1 is DFQATT and CDR2 SNEGSKA (reference sequence). This CDR3 is CSVRGSETQYF. The CDR3 nucleotides are TGCAGTGTTCGGGGGTCAGAGACCCAGTACTTC.

The V and J genes are TRBV6-5 and TRBJ2-7, with D tentatively TRBD1 (6 bases). V shed 6 bases and J shed 4 bases, with 13 bases lying between them. This CDR3 has 13 residues. From germline, CDR1 is MNHEY and CDR2 SVGAGI. The CDR3 sequence is CASRGGYAYEQYF. The CDR3 coding sequence is TGTGCCAGCAGAGGGGGTTATGCTTACGAGCAGTACTTC.